Listed below are T cell receptor beta chains from one sample, sequenced in a study of T cell repertoires in cytomegalovirus infection. TCRdb used MiXCR to reprocess the reads, holding one entry per CDR3 protein. The table records around 740,000 distinct CDR3 sequences, 35% to 40% of them present only once. The sample consisted of PBMCs. The receptors here all came from a human donor in good health (CMV status not recorded). Some clones in this sample may be carry-over from other donors' samples. Both conserved end residues are part of each CDR3. The D gene is left open where the match is weak. Expanded clones get a size class; other rows say once, few or many, or leave the size out.

J gene | clone size | V gene | D gene | CDR3 protein | CDR3 DNA
TRBJ1-1 | - | TRBV19 | TRBD1 | CASSIGQGTEAFF | TGTGCCAGTAGTATAGGACAGGGAACTGAAGCTTTCTTT
TRBJ2-7 | - | TRBV20-1 | - | CSVILSRQSSYEQYF | TGCAGTGTTATACTATCGCGGCAGAGCTCCTACGAGCAGTACTTC
TRBJ1-1 | - | TRBV26 | - | CSSSSGQVKNTEAFF | TGTTCCAGCAGTTCGGGACAGGTTAAGAACACTGAAGCCTTCTTT
TRBJ2-7 | - | TRBV15 | - | CATSREGLGRGGPTYEQYF | TGTGCCACCAGCAGAGAGGGGCTCGGCAGGGGGGGACCAACCTACGAGCAGTACTTC
TRBJ1-2 | few | TRBV7-9 | TRBD1 | CASSWGTGGDGYTF | TGTGCCAGCAGCTGGGGGACAGGGGGCGATGGCTACACCTTC
TRBJ2-7 | few | TRBV7-2 | TRBD2 | CASSLGRGMIYEQYF | TGTGCCAGCAGCTTAGGGCGGGGGATGATCTACGAGCAGTACTTC
TRBJ2-7 | - | TRBV20-1 | TRBD2 | CSAILAPTYEQYF | TGCAGTGCTATACTAGCGCCTACCTACGAGCAGTACTTC
TRBJ2-3 | - | TRBV24-1 | - | CATEGSLTDTQYF | TGTGCCACCGAGGGATCCCTGACAGATACGCAGTATTTT
TRBJ1-1 | - | TRBV6-6 | - | CASSPGGGDLTMAFF | TGTGCCAGCAGTCCCGGAGGTGGGGACCTTACAATGGCTTTCTTT
TRBJ2-2 | - | TRBV20-1 | - | CSARGTGNTGELFF | TGCAGTGCTAGGGGGACGGGGAACACCGGGGAGCTGTTTTTT
TRBJ2-5 | - | TRBV6-5 | TRBD1 | CASSRQGETQYF | TGTGCCAGCAGTCGACAGGGAGAGACCCAGTACTTC
TRBJ1-5 | few | TRBV5-5 | TRBD1 | CASRRSDRDGGQPQHF | TGTGCCAGCAGGCGATCTGACAGGGACGGGGGACAGCCCCAGCATTTT
TRBJ2-7 | many | TRBV7-9 | TRBD1 | CASSLTATGRYEQYF | TGTGCCAGCAGCTTAACTGCGACAGGGCGTTACGAGCAGTACTTC
TRBJ1-2 | few | TRBV27 | TRBD1 | CASSFRTGNGYTF | TGTGCCAGCAGTTTCAGGACAGGGAATGGCTACACCTTC
TRBJ1-4 | - | TRBV4-1 | - | CASSQDVDGKLFF | TGCGCCAGCAGCCAAGATGTGGACGGAAAACTGTTTTTT
TRBJ2-5 | - | TRBV5-5 | - | CASTAMSETQYF | TGTGCCAGCACCGCCATGAGTGAGACCCAGTACTTC
TRBJ1-6 | few | TRBV5-1 | - | CASSLQLTLNSPLHF | TGCGCCAGCAGCTTACAACTGACCCTCAATTCACCCCTCCACTTT
TRBJ2-7 | few | TRBV7-9 | TRBD1 | CASSLIGQGDEQYF | TGTGCCAGCAGCTTAATTGGACAGGGGGACGAGCAGTACTTC
TRBJ2-1 | - | TRBV27 | - | CASSPIPRRTSSQFF | TGTGCCAGCAGTCCCATCCCCAGGAGGACAAGTTCGCAGTTCTTC
TRBJ2-1 | many | TRBV7-8 | - | CASSLRRDAPFDEQFF | TGTGCCAGCAGCTTAAGGCGGGACGCGCCCTTCGATGAGCAGTTCTTC
TRBJ2-5 | - | TRBV12-3/TRBV12-4 | - | CASSSAPTGPERETQSF | TGTGCCAGCAGTTCTGCCCCAACAGGGCCCGAAAGAGAGACCCAGTCCTTC
TRBJ1-4 | - | TRBV4-1 | TRBD1 | CASSHQTGEENLFF | TGCGCCAGCAGCCATCAGACAGGGGAAGAAAACCTTTTTTTT
TRBJ1-4 | few | TRBV28 | - | CASRLMGGATNEKLFF | TGTGCCAGCAGGCTAATGGGGGGCGCCACTAATGAAAAACTGTTTTTT
TRBJ1-1 | once | TRBV12-3/TRBV12-4 | - | CASSIRADTEAFF | TGTGCCAGCAGTATCAGGGCGGACACTGAAGCGTTCTTT
TRBJ2-1 | - | TRBV6-1 | TRBD2 | CASSEGGTRGNNEQFF | TGTGCCAGCAGTGAAGGGGGGACTAGGGGCAACAATGAGCAGTTCTTC
TRBJ2-7 | - | TRBV28 | TRBD1 | CASNGQGSSYEQYF | TGTGCCAGCAATGGACAGGGATCCTCCTACGAGCAGTACTTC
TRBJ1-1 | few | TRBV27 | - | CASSPMAINTEAFF | TGTGCCAGCAGCCCTATGGCCATAAACACTGAAGCTTTCTTT
TRBJ2-5 | few | TRBV11-1 | - | CASSLLRRGQTETQYF | TGTGCCAGCAGCTTGCTGAGACGAGGTCAGACGGAGACCCAGTACTTC
TRBJ2-7 | many | TRBV12-3/TRBV12-4 | TRBD1 | CASTEQGGGAEQYF | TGTGCCAGCACCGAACAGGGGGGCGGGGCCGAGCAGTACTTC
TRBJ2-7 | few | TRBV7-9 | - | CASSSLQGASGTYEQYF | TGTGCCAGCAGCTCTCTCCAGGGGGCTAGCGGGACCTACGAGCAGTACTTC
TRBJ2-7 | few | TRBV11-3 | - | CASSYGGNSYEQYF | TGTGCCAGCAGCTATGGGGGTAACTCCTACGAGCAGTACTTC
TRBJ1-4 | few | TRBV6-1 | TRBD1 | CASRSRTGKKGATNEKLFF | TGTGCCAGCAGGAGCCGGACAGGGAAGAAGGGAGCAACTAATGAAAAACTGTTTTTT
TRBJ2-3 | - | TRBV25-1 | TRBD1 | CASSETLGQGGDTQYF | TGTGCCAGCAGTGAAACCCTGGGACAGGGAGGGGATACGCAGTATTTT
TRBJ1-6 | few | TRBV24-1 | - | CATSDSGRTNSPLHF | TGTGCCACCAGTGACTCCGGACGGACGAATTCACCCCTCCACTTT
TRBJ2-7 | few | TRBV7-8 | - | CASSPRGTSSYEQYF | TGTGCCAGCAGTCCACGGGGGACCAGCTCCTACGAGCAGTACTTC
TRBJ1-5 | - | TRBV2 | - | CASSDIDRHNQPQHF | TGTGCCAGCAGTGACATTGACAGACACAATCAGCCCCAGCATTTT
TRBJ1-4 | - | TRBV7-3 | - | CASSLSWWRRNEKLFF | TGTGCCAGCAGCTTATCATGGTGGAGGCGGAATGAAAAACTGTTTTTT
TRBJ1-3 | - | TRBV6-8 | - | CASSPGTRGNTLYF | TGTGCCAGCAGTCCCGGGACACGTGGAAACACCCTATATTTT
TRBJ2-7 | - | TRBV7-9 | - | CASSLVVLQQYF | TGTGCCAGCAGCTTAGTCGTCCTCCAGCAGTACTTC
TRBJ2-3 | few | TRBV28 | - | CASSSSLRKARDISRTDTQYF | TGTGCCAGCAGTTCATCCCTAAGAAAAGCCAGGGACATTTCACGCACAGATACGCAGTATTTT
TRBJ2-5 | - | TRBV19 | - | CASSVGGWAETQYF | TGTGCCAGTAGCGTTGGGGGATGGGCAGAGACCCAGTACTTC
TRBJ1-1 | few | TRBV4-1 | - | CASSKPGFAHGAFF | TGCGCCAGCAGCAAACCAGGGTTTGCCCACGGAGCTTTCTTT
TRBJ1-2 | - | TRBV2 | - | CASSSTGTVNYGYTF | TGTGCCAGCAGCTCAACCGGGACGGTAAACTATGGCTACACCTTC